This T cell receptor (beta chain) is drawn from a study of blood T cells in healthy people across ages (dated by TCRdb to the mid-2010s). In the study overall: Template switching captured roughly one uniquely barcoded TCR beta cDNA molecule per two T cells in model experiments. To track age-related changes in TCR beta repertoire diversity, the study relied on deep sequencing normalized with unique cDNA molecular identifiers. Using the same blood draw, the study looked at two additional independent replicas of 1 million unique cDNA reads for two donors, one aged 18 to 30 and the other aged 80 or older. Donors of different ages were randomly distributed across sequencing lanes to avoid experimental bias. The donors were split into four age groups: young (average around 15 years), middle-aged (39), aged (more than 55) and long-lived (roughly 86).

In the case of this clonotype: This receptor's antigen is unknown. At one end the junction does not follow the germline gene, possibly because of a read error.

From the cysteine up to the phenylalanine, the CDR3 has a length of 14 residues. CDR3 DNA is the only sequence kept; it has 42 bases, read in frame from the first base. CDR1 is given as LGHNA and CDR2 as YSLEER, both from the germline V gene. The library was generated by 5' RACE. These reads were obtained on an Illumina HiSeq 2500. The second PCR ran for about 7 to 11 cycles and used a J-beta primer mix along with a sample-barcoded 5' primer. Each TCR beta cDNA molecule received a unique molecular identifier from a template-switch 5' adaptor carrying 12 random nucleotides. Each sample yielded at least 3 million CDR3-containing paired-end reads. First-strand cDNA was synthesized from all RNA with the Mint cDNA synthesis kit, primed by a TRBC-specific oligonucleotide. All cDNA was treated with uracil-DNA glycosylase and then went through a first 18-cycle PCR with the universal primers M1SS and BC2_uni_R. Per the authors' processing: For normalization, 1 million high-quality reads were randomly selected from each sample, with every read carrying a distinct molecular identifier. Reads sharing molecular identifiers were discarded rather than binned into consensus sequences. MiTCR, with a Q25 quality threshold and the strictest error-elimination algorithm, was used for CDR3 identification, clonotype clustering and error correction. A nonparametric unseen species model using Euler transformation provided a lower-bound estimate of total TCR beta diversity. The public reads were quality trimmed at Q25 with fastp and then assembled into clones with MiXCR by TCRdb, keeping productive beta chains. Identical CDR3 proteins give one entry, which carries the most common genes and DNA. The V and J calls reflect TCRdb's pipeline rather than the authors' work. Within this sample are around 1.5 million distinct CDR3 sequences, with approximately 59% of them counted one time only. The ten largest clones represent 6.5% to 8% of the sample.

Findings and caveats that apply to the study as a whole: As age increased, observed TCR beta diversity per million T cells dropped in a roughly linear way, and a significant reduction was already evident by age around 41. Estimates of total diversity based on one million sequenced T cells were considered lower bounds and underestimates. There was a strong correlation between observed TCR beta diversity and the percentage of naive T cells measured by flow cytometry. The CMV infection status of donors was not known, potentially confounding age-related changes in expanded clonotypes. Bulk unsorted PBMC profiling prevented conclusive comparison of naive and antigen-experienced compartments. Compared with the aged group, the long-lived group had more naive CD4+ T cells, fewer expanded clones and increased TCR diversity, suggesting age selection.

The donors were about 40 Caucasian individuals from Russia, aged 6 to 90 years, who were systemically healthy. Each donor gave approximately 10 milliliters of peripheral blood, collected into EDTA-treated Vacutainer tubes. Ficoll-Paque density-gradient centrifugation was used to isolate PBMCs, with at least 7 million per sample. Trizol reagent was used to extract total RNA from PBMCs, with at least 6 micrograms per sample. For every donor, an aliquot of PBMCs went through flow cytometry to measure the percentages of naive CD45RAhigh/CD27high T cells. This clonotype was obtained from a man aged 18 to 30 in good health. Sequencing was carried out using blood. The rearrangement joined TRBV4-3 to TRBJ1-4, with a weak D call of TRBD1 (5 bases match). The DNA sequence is TGCGCCAGCAGCCAAGGGGGGGAAAATGAAAAACCGTTTTTT. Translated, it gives CASSQGGENEKPFF.